This T cell receptor beta chain was found in a study of cytomegalovirus exposure and HLA in healthy donors. The CDR3 extends over 14 amino acids. Germline V gene data show CDR1 as LNHDA and CDR2 as SQIVND (reference sequence). The V end was cut by 4 bases, the J end by 1 base, with 8 bases between. Study-wide findings and caveats: For most TCR beta V segments, an earlier analysis put the productive rate at about 87% or about 30% of the time.

Worth noting for this clone: Its target is unknown.

Amplification used 60 Vbeta primers and 13 Jbeta primers. How the authors handled the data: About 10 million of tens of millions of unique TCR beta chains were shared, per a later count. Produced via immunoSEQ multiplex PCR; TCRdb's table is partial and in-frame only. V and J calls and clone size are copied from that table; D and trimming were computed from the DNA. This sample's table has around 140,000 clones. The sequence was collected from a woman in her thirties or forties in good health and CMV-seronegative. The gene calls are TRBV19 and TRBJ2-1, with D perhaps matching TRBD1 (5 bases). Source material: PBMCs. The CDR3 sequence: CASSTGKSYNEQFF. The CDR3 bases are TGTGCCAGTAGTACAGGGAAATCCTACAATGAGCAGTTCTTC.